This T cell receptor beta chain was captured in a study of blood T cell repertoires in COVID-19. Seattle cases were enrolled at active infection and followed longitudinally. CDR3 length: 14 residues. Germline assignment: CDR1 ENHRY and CDR2 SYGVKD. Trimming took off 4 bases at V and 8 bases at J, with 17 bases between the two ends. Method: immunoSEQ multiplex PCR; TCRdb's copy keeps in-frame clones and lacks some. In the table there are almost 400,000 clones, about 87% of which are singletons. The receptor comes from a woman aged 55-70 years with COVID-19, enrolled during active disease. Sequenced: peripheral blood. V is TRBV10-3 and J is TRBJ1-1, with a weak D call TRBD1 (6 bases). Written as DNA, the CDR3 is TGTGCCATCAGTGTGGGGCAGGGGACCACCGAAGCTTTCTTT. It codes for CAISVGQGTTEAFF.